What follows is one T cell receptor beta chain and its context. The data belong to a study of T cell changes during pregnancy in multiple sclerosis. V lost 4 bases to trimming and J lost 4 bases; unmatched junction nucleotides: 2. CDR1 is MDHEN and CDR2 is SYDVKM in the germline V gene. The CDR3 covers 13 residues. Clones were read by immunoSEQ multiplex PCR, and TCRdb kept only the in-frame ones, dropping some. The table shows nearly 80,000 clones, with over 85% occurring only once. The input for sequencing was CD4+ T cells from peripheral blood mononuclear cells, taken before pregnancy. The V and J genes are TRBV28 and TRBJ2-3; 7 positions agree with TRBD2. The source of this sequence is a female donor with multiple sclerosis, enrolled in a pregnancy study. The CDR3 DNA reads TGTGCCAGCAGTTCCCGGGGGGCAGATACGCAGTATTTT. It yields the protein CASSSRGADTQYF.